This passage covers 26 T cell receptor beta chains from one sample sequenced in a study of blood T cells in healthy people across ages (dated by TCRdb to about 2015). The library came from 5' RACE. TCRdb names Illumina HiSeq 2500 as the instrument used. A second about 6 to 11 cycle PCR used a sample-barcoded 5' primer and a J-beta primer mix. TCRdb passed the public sequencing reads through fastp at Q25 and MiXCR, retaining productive beta sequences. Every CDR3 protein is listed once, alongside the most common genes and DNA of its rows. The sample data list 1.5 million to 2 million distinct CDR3 sequences, and approximately 30% of these were observed just once. In total, the top ten clones hold 7.7% of the sample. The specimen sequenced was blood. All receptors come from a woman in her 30s in good health.

This clonotype was counted ten times or more. J is TRBJ2-5 and V is TRBV9; D possibly corresponds to TRBD2 (5 bases). The CDR3 totals 14 residues. The germline V and J ends were trimmed by 3 bases and 2 bases, with 11 bases remaining between them. Germline CDR1 SGDLS, CDR2 YYNGEE. CDR3 protein: CASSAGGSQETQYF. In DNA, the CDR3 is TGTGCCAGCAGCGCTGGTGGGAGTCAAGAGACCCAGTACTTC.

This chain links TRBV12-3 or TRBV12-4 with TRBJ2-4, with D maybe TRBD2 (6 bases). This CDR3 has 15 residues. Trimming took 5 bases from V and 13 from J, leaving 24 bases between them. Here the CDR3 reads CASSLPGVLYNEQYF. As DNA, the CDR3 is TGTGCCAGCAGTCTTCCGGGAGTACTTTACAATGAGCAGTACTTC.

This clonotype was observed a handful of times. This rearrangement joins TRBV4-3 to TRBJ2-4; no reliable D call. Germline-derived CDR1 and CDR2 are LGHNA and YSLEER. V lost 0 bases, J lost 8 bases, and 11 bases lay in between. The CDR3 sequence is 14 residues long. CDR3 protein: CASSQDLRMDIQYF. The CDR3 DNA is TGCGCCAGCAGCCAAGATCTCAGGATGGACATTCAGTACTTC.

This chain connects TRBV28 to TRBJ1-2; no definite D call. V lost 3 bases and J lost 6, with 5 bases in between. There are 11 residues in the CDR3. Germline assignment: CDR1 MDHEN and CDR2 SYDVKM. CDR3 nucleotide sequence: TGTGCCAGCAGTTTTTGGGATGGCTACACCTTC. Protein product: CASSFWDGYTF.

Only a few counts were recorded for this clonotype. V and J are TRBV20-1 and TRBJ2-3; weak D call: TRBD1 (5 bases). This CDR3 spans 14 amino acids. From germline, CDR1 is DFQATT and CDR2 SNEGSKA (reference sequence). Trimming pared 7 bases from V and 1 base from J, leaving 15 bases between. The CDR3 loop reads CSGTPGRGTDTQYF. Written as DNA, the CDR3 is TGCAGTGGGACACCCGGCCGTGGCACAGATACGCAGTATTTT.

In its sample, this clonotype was seen a few times. This chain links TRBV6-5 with TRBJ1-1; 11 nucleotides align to TRBD1. The CDR3 extends over 16 amino acids. V dropped 0 bases and J dropped 5; count of bases not matched to a gene: 5. The germline gives CDR1 MNHEY, CDR2 SVGAGI. CDR3 sequence (DNA): TGTGCCAGCAGTTACTCGAAAGGGACAGGGGGGACTGAAGCTTTCTTT. Protein sequence: CASSYSKGTGGTEAFF.

This clonotype was picked up a small number of times. This chain uses TRBV10-1 with TRBJ2-7; the D gene could be TRBD1 or TRBD2 (5 bases each). In germline, CDR1 is WNHNN, CDR2 SYGVQD (reference sequence). V was cut by 6 bases and J by 6 bases, with 18 bases left in between. The CDR3 extends over 14 amino acids. The DNA for the CDR3 is TGCGCCAGCAGCCCGGGACGGGGAAGGGGCGAGCAGTACTTC. The encoded protein is CASSPGRGRGEQYF.

The V and J genes are TRBV7-9 and TRBJ2-3, with TRBD1 matching 8 bases. Per germline, CDR1 SEHNR and CDR2 FQNEAQ (reference sequence). J was trimmed by 2 bases and V by 2 bases; bases with no gene match: 15. CDR3 size: 19 residues. The CDR3 here is CASSLKGGWTGPPTDTQYF. DNA for the CDR3: TGTGCCAGCAGCTTAAAGGGGGGCTGGACAGGGCCTCCCACAGATACGCAGTATTTT.

The chain carries TRBV6-1 and TRBJ2-3; D unresolved. The V end was cut by 2 bases, the J end by 2 bases, with 11 bases between. Germline CDR1 and CDR2: MNHNS and SASEGT. The CDR3 extends over 15 amino acids. The CDR3 region has the DNA TGTGCCAGCAGTGAATTCGAGGTTTCCACAGATACGCAGTATTTT. Translation gives CASSEFEVSTDTQYF.

This clonotype was recorded at least ten times. The CDR3 reads CASSLNSVSDTQYF. Here the CDR3 DNA reads TGTGCCAGCAGCTTAAATTCAGTTTCAGATACGCAGTATTTT. This rearrangement joins TRBV7-2 to TRBJ2-3; D ambiguous. V was shortened by 2 bases and J by 4 bases, with 10 bases between the two germline ends. The V gene's germline CDR1 is SGHTA and CDR2 FQGNSA. The CDR3 spans 14 residues.

About this clonotype itself: This may stem from a read error, because a much larger clone lies one nucleotide away. The CDR3: CASSYGQGCYEQYF. CDR3 sequence (DNA): TGTGCCAGCAGCTATGGACAGGGGTGCTACGAGCAGTACTTC. V gene TRBV3-1 combines with J gene TRBJ2-7, with 9 positions matching TRBD1. Per the germline V gene, CDR1 is LGHDT and CDR2 is YNNKEL (reference sequence). The CDR3 consists of 14 residues. The V segment lost 5 bases and the J segment 3 bases; nucleotides outside the gene matches: 5.

This chain uses TRBV7-2 with TRBJ2-4; D possibly corresponds to TRBD2 (8 bases). V was trimmed by 5 bases and J by 13 bases, leaving 27 bases between them. The CDR3 covers 16 residues. Germline V CDR1 and CDR2: SGHTA, FQGNSA. The CDR3: CASSRSPDGGGGGQYF. The CDR3 coding sequence is TGTGCCAGCAGCCGAAGCCCGGACGGAGGGGGCGGGGGGCAGTACTTC.

This chain links TRBV3-1 with TRBJ1-5; D is unresolved. This CDR3 region has 13 residues. CDR1 is LGHDT, CDR2 YNNKEL, per germline (reference sequence). The V and J ends lost 1 base and 3 bases respectively, with 4 bases between them. The CDR3 here is CASSQVFNQPQHF. The CDR3 bases are TGTGCCAGCAGCCAAGTATTCAATCAGCCCCAGCATTTT.

The chain carries TRBV7-6 and TRBJ1-2; possibly TRBD1 for D (6 bases). Trimming pared 4 bases from V and 2 bases from J, leaving 17 bases between. The CDR3 covers 16 residues. The germline CDR1 and CDR2 sequences are SGHVS and FNYEAQ. CDR3 coding DNA: TGTGCCAGCAGCTCTAACCGGGACACAAAGAACTATGGCTACACCTTC. This translates into CASSSNRDTKNYGYTF.

The chain joins TRBV30 to TRBJ1-5; a weak D match, TRBD1 (5 bases). There are 12 residues in the CDR3. V lost 0 bases and J lost 7, with 7 bases in between. Germline CDR1 reads GTSNPN; CDR2 reads SVGIG (reference sequence). The chain's CDR3 is CAWSVRGQPQHF. CDR3 DNA sequence: TGTGCCTGGAGTGTAAGGGGACAGCCCCAGCATTTT.

Details on this clonotype: It may be a read error: a sequence one base away is much more abundant. The rearrangement links TRBV20-1 to TRBJ2-1; D tentatively reads TRBD1 or TRBD2 (5 bases each). Germline V lookup: CDR1 DFQATT, CDR2 SNEGSKA (reference sequence). V was pared by 3 bases and J by 12 bases, with 15 bases between. This CDR3 spans 12 amino acids. Here the CDR3 reads CSASDRPGRQFF. As DNA, the CDR3 is TGCAGTGCTAGCGACCGACCGGGACGGCAGTTCTTC.

The rearrangement uses TRBV14 and TRBJ2-4, with TRBD2 identical over 15 bases. The J call may be faulty, since TRBJ2-7 better matches the DNA end. The CDR3 totals 17 residues. The germline V gene has CDR1 SGHDN and CDR2 FVKESK. CDR3 protein: CASSPGLAGGRVYEQYF. The CDR3 DNA reads as TGTGCCAGCAGCCCCGGACTAGCGGGAGGGCGCGTCTACGAGCAGTACTTC.

This clonotype was seen more than once but under ten times. This chain uses TRBV9 with TRBJ2-1; no definite D call. The CDR3 spans 14 residues. CDR1 and CDR2 from the germline V gene are SGDLS and YYNGEE. V lost 0 bases and J lost 7, with 11 bases in between. CDR3 DNA sequence: TGTGCCAGCAGCGTAGAACCCCTGGGTAATGAGCAGTTCTTC. It specifies CASSVEPLGNEQFF. Filled out from reference TRBV9 and TRBJ2-1, the complete variable domain reads DSGVTQTPKHLITATGQRVTLRCSPRSGDLSVYWYQQSLDQGLQFLIQYYNGEERAKGNILERFSAQQFPDLHSELNLSSLELGDSALYFCASSVEPLGNEQFFGPGTRLTVL.

The chain recombines TRBV6-1 with TRBJ1-5; D gene unclear. The germline CDR1 and CDR2 sequences are MNHNS and SASEGT. With 9 bases removed from V and 3 bases from J, the gap between germline ends came to 15 bases. This CDR3 is 14 amino acids long. As DNA, the CDR3 is TGTGCCAGTACCCCACTCGGGCCCAATCAGCCCCAGCATTTT. Its translation: CASTPLGPNQPQHF.

The rearrangement uses TRBV12-5 and TRBJ1-5; possible D gene TRBD1, 5 bases. Trimming removed 1 base from V and 7 bases from J, with 14 bases in between. The germline CDR1 and CDR2 sequences are LGHNT and FRNRAP. The length of the CDR3 is 15 residues. The CDR3 coding sequence is TGTGCTAGTGGTTTGGGGGCCGGACAAAGCCAGCCCCAGCATTTT. Translating it yields CASGLGAGQSQPQHF.

Comments on this clonotype: With a much larger clone just one base away, this may be a read error. The CDR3 loop reads CSAARSPYEQYF. In DNA form, the CDR3 reads TGCAGCGCCGCTCGATCGCCATACGAGCAGTACTTC. The chain joins TRBV29-1 to TRBJ2-4; D unclear. The DNA end lines up better with TRBJ2-7; the J call may be wrong. CDR3 length equals 12 residues. From germline, CDR1 is SQVTM and CDR2 ANQGSEA.

This clonotype was counted only a few times. V gene TRBV12-3 or TRBV12-4 combines with J gene TRBJ1-5, with 7 bases identical to TRBD1. The CDR3 loop spans 16 amino acids. With 2 bases clipped from V and 4 bases from J, the junction kept 8 bases outside the gene matches. The CDR3 DNA reads as TGTGCCAGCAGTTTACTTGGTGGCAGGGGGAATCAGCCCCAGCATTTT. It codes for CASSLLGGRGNQPQHF.

This clonotype showed up just a few times. The rearrangement uses TRBV7-3 and TRBJ2-1; D gene ambiguous. The V and J ends lost 6 bases and 0 bases respectively, with 12 bases between them. The CDR3 is made up of 15 amino acids. Germline V gene sequence: CDR1 SGHTA, CDR2 FQGTGA. The CDR3 loop reads CASRLQSISYNEQFF. The CDR3 DNA is TGTGCCAGCAGACTCCAGAGTATCTCCTACAATGAGCAGTTCTTC.

This clonotype occurred many times. The chain employs TRBV20-1 and TRBJ2-7; D remains unclear. Germline assignment: CDR1 DFQATT and CDR2 SNEGSKA (reference sequence). This CDR3 comprises 11 residues. Trimming pared 5 bases from V and 4 bases from J, leaving 9 bases between. The CDR3 sequence: CSAPGVYEQYF. As DNA, the CDR3 is TGCAGTGCTCCAGGAGTTTACGAGCAGTACTTC.

This clonotype was picked up a small number of times. The rearrangement joins TRBV15 to TRBJ1-5, with D possibly TRBD1 on 5 matching bases. V lost 4 bases, J lost 4 bases, and 8 bases lay in between. CDR3 length: 13 residues. Germline loops: CDR1 LNHNV, CDR2 YYDKDF (reference sequence). The CDR3 loop is CATSKGWNQPQHF. The CDR3 coding sequence is TGTGCCACCAGCAAGGGGTGGAATCAGCCCCAGCATTTT.

This clonotype has ten or more counts. The gene calls are TRBV4-3 and TRBJ2-5; no clear D gene. Germline V gives CDR1 LGHNA, CDR2 YSLEER. V gave up 0 bases and J gave up 0 bases, with 8 bases separating them. The CDR3 contains 15 residues. This CDR3 reads CASSQDTGYQETQYF. The CDR3, as DNA: TGCGCCAGCAGCCAAGATACCGGGTACCAAGAGACCCAGTACTTC.